The 14 T cell receptor beta chains given below trace back to one sample, sequenced in a study of OX40 agonist ivuxolimab in advanced cancers. TCRdb's copy holds only in-frame clones and misses some; the assay was immunoSEQ multiplex PCR. The sample holds 95,000 to 100,000 clones, roughly 83% seen once. The material was CD4+ or CD8+ T cells sorted from blood, obtained in a trial of the OX40 agonist ivuxolimab. All receptors come from an adult with an advanced solid tumor such as melanoma, head and neck, liver or kidney cancer.

This clone was observed a single time. This CDR3 is CASPQQGGETQYF. The CDR3 nucleotides read TGTGCCAGCCCACAACAGGGTGGAGAGACCCAGTACTTC. This sequence joins TRBV18 and TRBJ2-5, with a weak D call TRBD1 (6 bases). This CDR3 has 13 amino acids. V lost 8 bases, J lost 4 bases, and 14 bases lay in between. Germline V lookup: CDR1 KGHSH, CDR2 LQKENI.

This clone has only a few counts. The rearrangement joins TRBV19 to TRBJ2-3; the D gene is possibly TRBD1 (5 bases). Germline V gene sequence: CDR1 LNHDA, CDR2 SQIVND (reference sequence). This CDR3 is built from 14 residues. V dropped 7 bases and J dropped 0 bases, with 11 bases sitting between them. The CDR3 nucleotides read TGTGCCAGTAACCGACAGATCAGCACAGATACGCAGTATTTT. The encoded protein is CASNRQISTDTQYF.

J is TRBJ1-1 and V is TRBV29-1; D not resolved. V gave up 3 bases and J gave up 13 bases, with 6 bases separating them. This CDR3 comprises 8 residues. Germline loops: CDR1 SQVTM, CDR2 ANQGSEA. The CDR3 spells CSVEAGFF. The DNA for the CDR3 is TGCAGCGTTGAGGCGGGTTTCTTT. The full variable domain, in which reference TRBV29-1 and TRBJ1-1 provide the parts outside the CDR3, is SAVISQKPSRDICQRGTSLTIQCQVDSQVTMMFWYRQQPGQSLTLIATANQGSEATYESGFVIDKFPISRPNLTFSTLTVSNMSPEDSSIYLCSVEAGFFGQGTRLTVV.

The rearrangement links TRBV28 to TRBJ2-2, with D unclear. Between the trimmed V and J ends, which lost 3 bases and 2 bases, there was a span of 10 bases. This CDR3 spans 15 amino acids. In germline, CDR1 is MDHEN, CDR2 SYDVKM. The CDR3 coding sequence is TGTGCCAGCAGTTTGTCGAGACCCAACACCGGGGAGCTGTTTTTT. Translation: CASSLSRPNTGELFF.

The chain has TRBV9 and TRBJ1-2; 9 nucleotides align to TRBD1. Unmatched junction bases numbered 10, after V lost 3 bases and J lost 4 bases. This CDR3 region has 16 residues. Germline V gene data show CDR1 as SGDLS and CDR2 as YYNGEE. CDR3 sequence: CASSGGGQGRGYGYTF. CDR3 DNA: TGTGCCAGCAGCGGCGGGGGACAGGGAAGAGGCTATGGCTACACCTTC.

The chain joins TRBV6-1 to TRBJ1-4; the D is unclear. This CDR3 is built from 13 residues. V lost 9 bases, J lost 7 bases, and 15 bases lay in between. The germline V gene encodes CDR1 MNHNS and CDR2 SASEGT. CDR3 residues: CASAEPGSEKLFF. The CDR3 nucleotides read TGTGCCAGTGCAGAGCCGGGGAGTGAAAAACTGTTTTTT.

The chain joins TRBV6-5 to TRBJ2-1; tentatively, D is TRBD2 (5 bases). CDR3 length: 14 residues. Germline CDR1 and CDR2: MNHEY and SVGAGI. V dropped 5 bases and J dropped 1 base, with 9 bases sitting between them. The CDR3 region is CASSPGWSYNEQFF. The CDR3 DNA reads as TGTGCCAGCAGTCCGGGGTGGTCCTACAATGAGCAGTTCTTC.

The chain couples TRBV7-9 to TRBJ1-3; D is undetermined. Trimming stripped 2 bases from V and 0 bases from J, with 8 bases between. Per germline, CDR1 SEHNR and CDR2 FQNEAQ (reference sequence). The CDR3 loop spans 15 amino acids. The DNA of the CDR3 is TGTGCCAGCAGCTTAACGGGCCTCTCTGGAAACACCATATATTTT. Its protein is CASSLTGLSGNTIYF.

This rearrangement joins TRBV7-3 to TRBJ2-2; D perhaps matches TRBD2 (6 bases). The V gene lost 0 bases and the J gene lost 2 bases, with 10 bases spanning the gap. Germline CDR1 is SGHTA and CDR2 is FQGTGA. CDR3 length: 16 residues. This CDR3 is CASSLTGGSNTGELFF. The DNA for the CDR3 is TGTGCCAGCAGCTTAACGGGGGGTTCTAACACCGGGGAGCTGTTTTTT.

This clone appeared once. This rearrangement joins TRBV4-2 to TRBJ2-7; D is ambiguous. V lost 5 bases to trimming and J lost 7 bases, with 9 bases between them. The CDR3 covers 11 residues. Germline CDR1 reads LGHNA; CDR2 reads YNFKEQ. The CDR3 DNA reads TGTGCCAGCAGCTTCCATGAGGAGCAGTACTTC. The encoded protein is CASSFHEEQYF.

This chain joins TRBV2 and TRBJ1-6; 8 bases line up with TRBD1. The CDR3 sequence is 15 residues long. Germline loops: CDR1 SNHLY, CDR2 FYNNEI. Trimming removed 4 bases from V and 7 bases from J; junction bases left unmatched: 6. The CDR3 is CASSGTGLGNSPLHF. As DNA, the CDR3 is TGTGCCAGCAGTGGGACAGGGTTGGGAAATTCACCCCTCCACTTT.

There are a few counts of this clone. The chain uses TRBV6-1 and TRBJ1-5, with 7 bases fitting TRBD1. V was pared by 8 bases and J by 11 bases, with 12 bases of the junction left unmatched. The CDR3 covers 13 residues. Germline V gene lookup returns CDR1 MNHNS and CDR2 SASEGT. CDR3 bases: TGTGCCAGCCTGGGACAGTCCCGGCGGGCCCAGCATTTT. It specifies CASLGQSRRAQHF.

This clone was counted only a few times. Other DNA sequences within the sample encode an identical CDR3. V and J are TRBV18 and TRBJ1-1; tentatively, D is TRBD1 (5 bases). V was shortened by 4 bases and J by 4 bases, with 10 bases between the two germline ends. Germline V lookup: CDR1 KGHSH, CDR2 LQKENI. CDR3 length equals 13 residues. The CDR3 nucleotides read TGTGCCAGCTCACGGCCCGGGGGCACTGAAGCTTTCTTT. It specifies CASSRPGGTEAFF.

The chain links TRBV27 to TRBJ2-7; either TRBD1 or TRBD2 may fit D (5 bases each). V was pared by 4 bases and J by 3 bases, with 13 bases between. Looked up from germline, CDR1 is MNHEY and CDR2 is SMNVEV (reference sequence). This CDR3 contains 14 residues. CDR3 amino acids: CASSSGRGVYEQYF. CDR3 coding DNA: TGTGCCAGCAGTTCTGGTAGAGGGGTCTACGAGCAGTACTTC.